This T cell receptor beta chain was profiled in a study of cytomegalovirus exposure and HLA in healthy donors. Looking at the study overall: An early release of data contained 80 million to 85 million unique TCRs, which came from HLA-typed donors. The study, taken as a whole, reports: It was confirmed in vitro that a few of the CMV-associated chains were specific for CMV antigens. While the bulk of TCR sequences proved rare, some public TCRs turned up in many donors.

Regarding this clone: The target antigen is unknown.

Germline V gives CDR1 MNHNS, CDR2 SASEGT. CDR3 size: 17 residues. J gave up 0 bases and V 4 bases, and 5 bases lay outside the gene matches. Primers for the PCR totalled 60 Vbeta and 13 Jbeta. The protocol was immunoSEQ multiplex PCR, while the TCRdb copy is restricted to in-frame clones and leaves out a portion. This table holds 120,000 or so clones, about 80% found once. As for the donors, each was a healthy bone marrow donor. V is TRBV6-1 and J is TRBJ2-6, with TRBD1 identical over 8 bases. This clonotype was obtained from a man under 40 in good health and CMV-seronegative. The specimen sequenced was PBMCs. The CDR3 bases are TGTGCCAGCAGTGCCGGGACAGGTCTCTCTGGGGCCAACGTCCTGACTTTC. The encoded protein is CASSAGTGLSGANVLTF.